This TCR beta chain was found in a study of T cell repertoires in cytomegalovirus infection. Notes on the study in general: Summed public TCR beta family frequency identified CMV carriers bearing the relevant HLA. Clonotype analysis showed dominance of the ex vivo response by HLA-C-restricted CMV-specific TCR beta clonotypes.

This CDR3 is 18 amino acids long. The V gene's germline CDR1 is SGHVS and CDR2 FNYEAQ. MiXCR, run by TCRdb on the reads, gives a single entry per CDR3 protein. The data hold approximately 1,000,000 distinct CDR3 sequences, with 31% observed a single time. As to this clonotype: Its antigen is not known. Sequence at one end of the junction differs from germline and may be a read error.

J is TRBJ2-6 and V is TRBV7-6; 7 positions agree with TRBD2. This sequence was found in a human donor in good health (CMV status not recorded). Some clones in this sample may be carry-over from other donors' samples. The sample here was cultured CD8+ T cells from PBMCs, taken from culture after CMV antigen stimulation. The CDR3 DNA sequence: TGTGCCAGCAGCTTAGCTGGGGGGGAACTCTCTGGGACCAACGTCCTGACTTTC. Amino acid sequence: CASSLAGGELSGTNVLTF.